This section outlines one T cell receptor beta chain sequence together with its context. The antigen is not known. These data are taken from a study of shared clonotypes between healthy human individuals. General study results and limits: An expected dependence of interdonor clonotype sharing on sequencing depth was noted. Around 5% was the fraction of naive CD4 clonotypes found shared across a few donors.

Only in-frame clones appear in the TCRdb table, and some are missing; sequencing was by immunoSEQ multiplex PCR. In the table there are 2.5 million or so clones, over 85% of which are singletons. This sequence was found in a man between 18 and 29 years old in good health. Sequencing was carried out using naive CD4+ T cells sorted from blood. Regarding subset: CD45RA+ positively selected.

In nucleotides, the CDR3 is TGTGCCAGCAGTTCGGGGGACTACAGCACAGATACGCAGTATTTT. Amino acid sequence: CASSSGDYSTDTQYF. V is TRBV7-3 and J is TRBJ2-3, with 7 bases fitting TRBD2. Germline CDR1 SGHTA, CDR2 FQGTGA. Trimming took 6 bases from V and 0 from J; bases not matched to a gene: 6. The CDR3 is made up of 15 amino acids.